A single sample is the source of the 15 T cell receptor beta chains below, sequenced in a study of control samples from healthy donors and cancer patients. The table came from immunoSEQ multiplex PCR; TCRdb's copy has only in-frame clones and leaves some out. The profile covers approximately 100,000 clones, with 90% appearing a single time and over 3% taken by the ten largest. Sequencing input: blood. The receptors stem from a woman aged 18-29 years in good health.

The gene calls are TRBV27 and TRBJ2-5; D might be TRBD1 (5 bases). The CDR3 runs to 13 residues. Germline CDR1 reads MNHEY; CDR2 reads SMNVEV (reference sequence). Between the trimmed V and J ends, which lost 6 bases and 2 bases, there was a span of 10 bases. The CDR3, as DNA: TGTGCCAGCAGAGGACATCTGCAAGAGACCCAGTACTTC. Protein: CASRGHLQETQYF.

V usage is TRBV5-4 and J usage is TRBJ1-2, with a tentative D call TRBD1 (5 bases). Germline CDR1 SGHNT, CDR2 YYREEE (reference sequence). This CDR3 comprises 15 residues. Between the trimmed V and J ends, which lost 1 base and 2 bases, there was a span of 12 bases. The CDR3 reads CASSLSQGVNYGYTF. In DNA, the CDR3 is TGTGCCAGCAGCTTGAGCCAGGGTGTCAACTATGGCTACACCTTC.

The gene calls are TRBV7-2 and TRBJ1-6, with 7 bases fitting TRBD1. Germline V gives CDR1 SGHTA, CDR2 FQGNSA. The V gene end was trimmed by 6 bases and the J gene end by 7 bases; junction bases not matched to a gene: 12. This CDR3 region has 16 residues. The CDR3 DNA reads TGTGCCAGCAGTAATAGCGGGGACAGAGAAAATTCACCCCTCCACTTT. It encodes CASSNSGDRENSPLHF.

The chain has TRBV19 and TRBJ2-5, with TRBD2 identical over 7 bases. The junction had 14 bases not matched to a gene; V was cut back by 5 bases and J by 5 bases. The length of the CDR3 is 16 residues. Looked up from germline, CDR1 is LNHDA and CDR2 is SQIVND (reference sequence). The CDR3 DNA reads as TGTGCCAGTAGTTGGGACTACACAGACGCGTGGGAGACCCAGTACTTC. Translating it yields CASSWDYTDAWETQYF.

The table lists this clone with a few counts. V and J are TRBV19 and TRBJ2-5; 10 bases agree with TRBD1. The CDR3 is made up of 14 amino acids. Looked up from germline, CDR1 is LNHDA and CDR2 is SQIVND (reference sequence). V trimming: 7 bases; J trimming: 4 bases; junction bases outside the gene matches: 6. The CDR3 coding sequence is TGTGCCAGTACCGGGACAGGGGAGGTAGAGACCCAGTACTTC. As protein: CASTGTGEVETQYF.

V is TRBV7-2 and J is TRBJ1-1; no clear D gene. V was shortened by 0 bases and J by 7 bases, with 9 bases between the two germline ends. CDR1 and CDR2 (germline): SGHTA, FQGNSA. The CDR3 contains 13 residues. This CDR3 is CASSLAAGFEAFF. As DNA, the CDR3 is TGTGCCAGCAGCTTAGCGGCAGGTTTTGAAGCTTTCTTT. The full variable domain, in which reference TRBV7-2 and TRBJ1-1 provide the parts outside the CDR3, is GAGVSQSPSNKVTEKGKDVELRCDPISGHTALYWYRQSLGQGLEFLIYFQGNSAPDKSGLPSDRFSAERTGGSVSTLTIQRTQQEDSAVYLCASSLAAGFEAFFGQGTRLTVV.

The chain combines TRBV5-5 with TRBJ1-5, with 8 positions matching TRBD1. Per the germline V gene, CDR1 is SGHKS and CDR2 is YYEKEE (reference sequence). This CDR3 has 17 residues. V dropped 1 base and J dropped 4; count of bases not matched to a gene: 10. The CDR3 here is CASSLSPSRGLNQPQHF. The CDR3 nucleotides read TGTGCCAGCAGCTTGTCCCCGAGCAGGGGGCTTAATCAGCCCCAGCATTTT.

V and J are TRBV7-8 and TRBJ2-3, with 12 bases aligning to TRBD2. CDR3 size: 16 residues. Germline CDR1 SGHVS, CDR2 FQNEAQ. V shed 4 bases and J 2 bases; nucleotides not matched to a gene: 4. In nucleotides, the CDR3 is TGTGCCAGCAGCTCGCTAGCGGGGGGGAACACAGATACGCAGTATTTT. Protein: CASSSLAGGNTDTQYF.

The rearrangement uses TRBV5-4 and TRBJ1-1; possibly TRBD1 for D (5 bases). This CDR3 region has 13 residues. Germline-derived CDR1 and CDR2 are SGHNT and YYREEE (reference sequence). With 2 bases removed from V and 6 bases from J, the gap between germline ends came to 11 bases. The CDR3 protein is CASSFMGEPEAFF. In nucleotides, the CDR3 is TGTGCCAGCAGCTTTATGGGGGAGCCTGAAGCTTTCTTT.

This clone was recorded once. The chain uses TRBV6-2 or TRBV6-3 and TRBJ1-6; D is perhaps TRBD1 (6 bases). This CDR3 is 16 amino acids long. The germline V gene has CDR1 MNHEY and CDR2 SVGEGT. V lost 3 bases to trimming and J lost 7 bases, with 16 bases between them. CDR3 DNA: TGTGCCAGCAGTTATCACCCAGGGGCGGTAAATTCACCCCTCCACTTT. Its translation: CASSYHPGAVNSPLHF.

This chain's CDR3 is CASSGQTNNNEKLFF. The CDR3 DNA is TGTGCCAGCTCGGGACAGACTAACAATAATGAAAAACTGTTTTTT. The chain employs TRBV4-2 and TRBJ1-4; 7 bases are a match to TRBD1. This CDR3 has 15 amino acids. J was trimmed by 4 bases and V by 8 bases; bases with no gene match: 10. Germline loops: CDR1 LGHNA, CDR2 YNFKEQ.

The V call is TRBV7-8, the J call TRBJ2-5; 8 bases map to TRBD1. The V gene's germline CDR1 is SGHVS and CDR2 FQNEAQ. The CDR3 consists of 15 residues. J was trimmed by 2 bases and V by 5 bases; bases with no gene match: 7. The CDR3 region is CASSPPGQEQETQYF. CDR3 sequence (DNA): TGTGCCAGCAGCCCCCCGGGACAGGAACAAGAGACCCAGTACTTC. The whole variable domain, remainder taken from reference TRBV7-8 and TRBJ2-5, is GAGVSQSPRYKVAKRGQDVALRCDPISGHVSLFWYQQALGQGPEFLTYFQNEAQLDKSGLPSDRFFAERPEGSVSTLKIQRTQQEDSAVYLCASSPPGQEQETQYFGPGTRLLVL.

The chain carries TRBV19 and TRBJ1-1, with D uncertain. The germline V gene has CDR1 LNHDA and CDR2 SQIVND (reference sequence). Trimming stripped 3 bases from V and 0 bases from J, with 8 bases between. CDR3 length equals 14 residues. DNA for the CDR3: TGTGCCAGTAGTATTTACAGAATGAACACTGAAGCTTTCTTT. Amino acid sequence: CASSIYRMNTEAFF. Combining the CDR3 with reference TRBV19 and TRBJ1-1 gives the whole variable domain DGGITQSPKYLFRKEGQNVTLSCEQNLNHDAMYWYRQDPGQGLRLIYYSQIVNDFQKGDIAEGYSVSREKKESFPLTVTSAQKNPTAFYLCASSIYRMNTEAFFGQGTRLTVV.

This clone was seen a handful of times. The V call is TRBV25-1, the J call TRBJ2-7; 9 nucleotides align to TRBD1. CDR1 is MGHDK and CDR2 is SYGVNS in the germline V gene. The CDR3 extends over 15 amino acids. The V gene end was trimmed by 4 bases and the J gene end by 1 base; junction bases not matched to a gene: 5. Written as DNA, the CDR3 is TGTGCCAGCAGTGGGGACAGGGCCCAATCCTACGAGCAGTACTTC. As protein: CASSGDRAQSYEQYF.

V usage is TRBV27 and J usage is TRBJ1-5; D ambiguous. Germline CDR1 MNHEY, CDR2 SMNVEV (reference sequence). V was cut by 1 base and J by 9 bases, with 7 bases left in between. The CDR3 loop spans 12 amino acids. The chain's CDR3 is CASSLLSGPQHF. In nucleotides, the CDR3 is TGTGCCAGCAGTTTATTATCAGGGCCCCAGCATTTT.